This TCR beta chain was captured by sequencing in a study of shared clonotypes between healthy human individuals. Method: immunoSEQ multiplex PCR; TCRdb's copy keeps in-frame clones and lacks some. The table lists about 600,000 clones, 95% to 98% of them singletons. The V gene's germline CDR1 is SGHNT and CDR2 YYREEE (reference sequence). Trimming took off 5 bases at V and 2 bases at J, with 4 bases between the two ends. The CDR3 sequence is 11 residues long. The TCR sequence derives from a woman aged 25 to 45 in good health. Source material: naive CD4+ T cells sorted from blood. Subset given: CD45RA+ positively selected. The chain uses TRBV5-4 and TRBJ1-1; D remains ambiguous. As DNA, the CDR3 is TGTGCCAGCAGTTTTAACACTGAAGCTTTCTTT. Its translation is CASSFNTEAFF. Full variable domain (missing parts from reference TRBV5-4 and TRBJ1-1): ETGVTQSPTHLIKTRGQQVTLRCSSQSGHNTVSWYQQALGQGPQFIFQYYREEENGRGNFPPRFSGLQFPNYSSELNVNALELDDSALYLCASSFNTEAFFGQGTRLTVV.